This note documents a single T cell receptor beta chain sequence. The data are from a study of shared clonotypes between healthy human individuals. The trim removed 4 bases at V and 1 base at J, leaving 6 bases unmatched. The CDR3 consists of 15 residues. Germline-derived CDR1 and CDR2 are KGHSY and FQNENV. Measured with immunoSEQ multiplex PCR; TCRdb has only the in-frame clones, and not every one. The sample records 450,000 to 500,000 clones, less than 80% being singletons. What was sequenced was PBMCs. The TCR sequence derives from a woman in her thirties or forties in good health. Some clones in this sample may be carry-over from other donors' samples. The V call is TRBV16, the J call TRBJ1-1; 7 positions agree with TRBD1. CDR3 nucleotide sequence: TGTGCCAGCAGCCCGACAGGGTGGGGGAACACTGAAGCTTTCTTT. The encoded protein is CASSPTGWGNTEAFF.